This T cell receptor beta chain is drawn from a study of sequential checkpoint blockade in melanoma (dated by TCRdb to the late 2010s). At the level of the whole study: Using 1:1 randomization, the trial assigned patients either to first-line nivolumab followed by ipilimumab (arm A) or to ipilimumab followed by nivolumab (arm B). Maintenance nivolumab came after both trial sequences. DNA from approximately 88 pretreatment melanoma tumor samples was subjected to TCRbeta immunosequencing. Matched tumor biopsies were taken from some 22 patients before treatment and at week 13, after single-agent nivolumab (arm A) or ipilimumab (arm B). Around 80% of the matched tumor biopsy pairs taken before and after treatment were from the same lesion. Study-wide findings and limitations: The response-prediction model combining TCR metrics and mutation burden needs validation in larger, independent patient cohorts. Patients whose tumor T-cell fraction and clonality increased by week 13 were about 30 times more likely to achieve clinical benefit. In the nivolumab-first arm (arm A), pretreatment tumor TIL clonality was associated with response (P = .04). Within-arm analyses of tumor T-cell fraction were limited by small sample sizes and reduced statistical power. Tumor T-cell fraction and clonality were correlated with PD-L1 staining and CD8+ T-cell counts, but not with mutational load.

In light of the paper, this sample's treatment or condition label describes: randomized to nivolumab then ipilimumab (arm A) or the reverse (arm B). Prior DNA-damaging chemotherapy had not been received by any trial patient. Samples were obtained from patients with melanoma enrolled in CheckMate 064, a randomized, open-label phase II trial of sequential checkpoint blockade. Genomic DNA from formalin-fixed paraffin-embedded (FFPE) tissue samples served as the input for tumor TCR sequencing. The immunoSEQ Assay was used to immunosequence TCRbeta CDR3 regions from genomic DNA. Before high-throughput sequencing, genomic DNA was amplified using bias-controlled multiplex PCR. The source study handled its data this way. To quantify the absolute abundance of each unique TCRbeta CDR3 region, the sequences were collapsed and filtered. Clonality, defined as 1 minus Pielou's evenness, was calculated using productive rearrangements only. Tumor T-cell fraction was calculated by normalizing TCRbeta template counts to usable DNA, which was estimated from several housekeeping genes. Clones with significantly greater frequencies in on-treatment versus baseline samples were identified using a previously published method. The clones in this table, taken by TCRdb from immuneACCESS, are in-frame only. Not every clone is retained; where verified, under half of the shortfall comes from an unresolved V gene, and the cause of the rest is unknown. D and trimming come from the DNA, and the V and J calls and clone size come from that table. In this sample the table shows 40,000 or so clones, 30% to 35% of which occur a single time. More than 1.5% of the sample goes to the ten largest clones.

About this clone: Its antigen specificity is not known. The sample holds no much larger clone one base away, and base qualities are not on file.

The germline V gene (reference sequence) gives CDR1 as LNHDA and CDR2 as SQIVND. CDR3 length: 15 amino acids, cysteine to phenylalanine. The entry retains the CDR3 DNA only, 45 bases that are in frame from base 1. The germline V end is reduced by 5 bases and the J end by 6 bases; junction bases left unmatched: 10. The sample consisted of tumor tissue (inferred from file names), taken from a patient given nivolumab and ipilimumab in sequence. Recombination joined TRBV19 with TRBJ1-5; TRBD1 agrees with 7 junctional bases. This TCR derives from a human donor with melanoma. The CDR3 reads CASSFVQGIGQPQHF. The nucleotide sequence is given as TGTGCCAGTAGTTTTGTACAGGGGATAGGTCAGCCCCAGCATTTT.